Listed below are T cell receptor beta chains from one sample, sequenced in a study of cytomegalovirus exposure and HLA in healthy donors. The data were produced by immunoSEQ multiplex PCR, yet TCRdb's version contains in-frame clones alone and is incomplete. The top ten clones hold around 0.63% of a sample with approximately 220,000 clones, less than 85% of them seen once. The sequencing input was PBMCs. These receptor sequences come from a man aged 18 to 30 in good health and CMV-seronegative. Each CDR3 is given with its conserved first and last residue. A D gene is named only where the DNA matches it firmly. The size entry is marked missing in some rows and otherwise reads once, few, many or a size class.

J gene: TRBJ2-1; V gene: TRBV7-9; clone size: NA; D gene: TRBD2; CDR3 protein: CASSIGTSGRAESSEQFF; CDR3 DNA: TGTGCCAGCAGCATAGGGACTAGCGGGAGGGCCGAGTCATCTGAGCAGTTCTTC
J gene: TRBJ1-5; V gene: TRBV30; clone size: NA; D gene: NA; CDR3 protein: CAWSRKGVREDQPQHF; CDR3 DNA: TGTGCCTGGAGTCGAAAAGGTGTCAGGGAGGATCAGCCCCAGCATTTT
J gene: TRBJ1-5; V gene: TRBV7-3; clone size: NA; D gene: NA; CDR3 protein: CASSPGRGARQPQHF; CDR3 DNA: TGTGCCAGCAGCCCCGGAAGGGGCGCGAGGCAGCCCCAGCATTTT
J gene: TRBJ1-2; V gene: TRBV18; clone size: NA; D gene: NA; CDR3 protein: CASSPKAATFAYGYTF; CDR3 DNA: TGTGCCAGCTCACCAAAGGCAGCGACTTTCGCCTATGGCTACACCTTC
J gene: TRBJ2-7; V gene: TRBV6-1; clone size: few; D gene: NA; CDR3 protein: CASRRDFPYEQYF; CDR3 DNA: TGTGCCAGCAGACGAGACTTCCCTTACGAGCAGTACTTC
J gene: TRBJ1-2; V gene: TRBV5-1; clone size: NA; D gene: TRBD1; CDR3 protein: CASSWDRGYGYTF; CDR3 DNA: TGCGCCAGCAGCTGGGACAGGGGCTATGGCTACACCTTC
J gene: TRBJ2-7; V gene: TRBV5-1; clone size: few; D gene: TRBD1; CDR3 protein: CASSLLTGQSSYEQYF; CDR3 DNA: TGCGCCAGCAGCTTGTTAACGGGACAGAGCTCCTACGAGCAGTACTTC
J gene: TRBJ2-7; V gene: TRBV30; clone size: NA; D gene: TRBD2; CDR3 protein: CAWSPGNSGAPYEQYF; CDR3 DNA: TGTGCCTGGAGTCCTGGAAATAGCGGGGCCCCCTACGAGCAGTACTTC
J gene: TRBJ1-1; V gene: TRBV4-2; clone size: NA; D gene: TRBD1; CDR3 protein: CASSQDRTGANTEAFF; CDR3 DNA: TGTGCCAGCAGCCAAGATAGGACAGGCGCTAACACTGAAGCTTTCTTT
J gene: TRBJ1-6; V gene: TRBV6-5; clone size: NA; D gene: NA; CDR3 protein: CASSYWTGNSPLHF; CDR3 DNA: TGTGCCAGCAGTTACTGGACGGGAAATTCACCCCTCCACTTT
J gene: TRBJ2-1; V gene: TRBV19; clone size: NA; D gene: NA; CDR3 protein: CASSSRGSYNEQFF; CDR3 DNA: TGTGCCAGTAGTTCCCGCGGCTCCTACAATGAGCAGTTCTTC
J gene: TRBJ2-2; V gene: TRBV29-1; clone size: NA; D gene: NA; CDR3 protein: CSVDSGQANTGELFF; CDR3 DNA: TGCAGCGTTGACTCAGGGCAAGCGAACACCGGGGAGCTGTTTTTT
J gene: TRBJ1-1; V gene: TRBV6-5; clone size: few; D gene: NA; CDR3 protein: CASSYSWGLGNTEAFF; CDR3 DNA: TGTGCCAGCAGTTACTCATGGGGACTGGGGAACACTGAAGCTTTCTTT
J gene: TRBJ1-5; V gene: TRBV5-6; clone size: NA; D gene: TRBD1; CDR3 protein: CASSRQGAGQPQHF; CDR3 DNA: TGTGCCAGCAGCCGACAGGGGGCAGGGCAGCCCCAGCATTTT
J gene: TRBJ1-2; V gene: TRBV21-1; clone size: NA; D gene: NA; CDR3 protein: CASGQGLDLYGYTF; CDR3 DNA: TGTGCCAGCGGCCAGGGGCTAGATCTCTATGGCTACACCTTC
J gene: TRBJ2-7; V gene: TRBV2; clone size: NA; D gene: NA; CDR3 protein: CASSERSGSYEQYF; CDR3 DNA: TGTGCCAGCAGTGAGCGTAGCGGCTCCTACGAGCAGTACTTC
J gene: TRBJ1-6; V gene: TRBV28; clone size: NA; D gene: NA; CDR3 protein: CASSLQAGLGSPLHF; CDR3 DNA: TGTGCCAGCAGTTTACAAGCAGGGTTGGGTTCACCCCTCCACTTT
J gene: TRBJ1-3; V gene: TRBV19; clone size: NA; D gene: NA; CDR3 protein: CASSPPLGRESGNTIYF; CDR3 DNA: TGTGCCAGTAGTCCCCCCCTGGGGAGGGAATCTGGAAACACCATATATTTT
J gene: TRBJ2-7; V gene: TRBV4-2; clone size: NA; D gene: NA; CDR3 protein: CASSQVFSTSYEQYF; CDR3 DNA: TGTGCCAGCAGCCAAGTTTTCTCGACTAGTTACGAGCAGTACTTC
J gene: TRBJ2-5; V gene: TRBV2; clone size: NA; D gene: TRBD1; CDR3 protein: CASMGQPQETQYF; CDR3 DNA: TGTGCCAGCATGGGACAGCCCCAAGAGACCCAGTACTTC
J gene: TRBJ2-3; V gene: TRBV5-5; clone size: NA; D gene: NA; CDR3 protein: CASSLGVSNTDTQYF; CDR3 DNA: TGTGCCAGCAGCTTGGGTGTGTCTAACACAGATACGCAGTATTTT
J gene: TRBJ2-5; V gene: TRBV30; clone size: NA; D gene: NA; CDR3 protein: CAWSWMAGQETQYF; CDR3 DNA: TGTGCCTGGAGTTGGATGGCGGGCCAAGAGACCCAGTACTTC
J gene: TRBJ1-2; V gene: TRBV27; clone size: NA; D gene: TRBD1; CDR3 protein: CASRPRDRGLIGYTF; CDR3 DNA: TGTGCCAGCAGACCTCGGGACAGGGGGCTCATTGGCTACACCTTC
J gene: TRBJ2-7; V gene: TRBV27; clone size: NA; D gene: TRBD1; CDR3 protein: CASSSLQGAGPYEQYF; CDR3 DNA: TGTGCCAGCAGTTCCCTCCAGGGGGCCGGGCCGTACGAGCAGTACTTC
J gene: TRBJ2-5; V gene: TRBV14; clone size: NA; D gene: TRBD2; CDR3 protein: CASSRTRRGGQETQYF; CDR3 DNA: TGTGCCAGCAGCCGAACCCGCCGGGGGGGTCAAGAGACCCAGTACTTC
J gene: TRBJ1-1; V gene: TRBV27; clone size: NA; D gene: NA; CDR3 protein: CASGSGGNTEAFF; CDR3 DNA: TGTGCCAGCGGGTCGGGGGGGAACACTGAAGCTTTCTTT
J gene: TRBJ2-7; V gene: TRBV6-1; clone size: once; D gene: TRBD2; CDR3 protein: CASSAGLAGDIGQYF; CDR3 DNA: TGTGCCAGCAGTGCTGGACTAGCGGGAGATATAGGGCAGTACTTC
J gene: TRBJ2-1; V gene: TRBV29-1; clone size: NA; D gene: NA; CDR3 protein: CSVGGAASYNEQFF; CDR3 DNA: TGCAGCGTGGGGGGAGCGGCCAGCTACAATGAGCAGTTCTTC
J gene: TRBJ1-1; V gene: TRBV9; clone size: few; D gene: TRBD1; CDR3 protein: CASSVGRGQRGTEAFF; CDR3 DNA: TGTGCCAGCAGCGTAGGCAGGGGGCAACGGGGCACTGAAGCTTTCTTT
J gene: TRBJ1-5; V gene: TRBV30; clone size: NA; D gene: TRBD1; CDR3 protein: CAWSRDRGYQPQHF; CDR3 DNA: TGTGCCTGGAGCCGGGACAGGGGGTATCAGCCCCAGCATTTT
J gene: TRBJ2-7; V gene: TRBV15; clone size: NA; D gene: NA; CDR3 protein: CATSREWTSYEQYF; CDR3 DNA: TGTGCCACCAGCAGAGAGTGGACTTCCTACGAGCAGTACTTC
J gene: TRBJ2-5; V gene: TRBV2; clone size: once; D gene: NA; CDR3 protein: CASSELGEETQYF; CDR3 DNA: TGTGCCAGCAGTGAATTGGGAGAGGAGACCCAGTACTTC
J gene: TRBJ2-1; V gene: TRBV27; clone size: once; D gene: NA; CDR3 protein: CASSFRRGGNEQFF; CDR3 DNA: TGTGCCAGCAGTTTCCGAAGGGGGGGGAATGAGCAGTTCTTC
J gene: TRBJ1-1; V gene: TRBV14; clone size: once; D gene: TRBD1; CDR3 protein: CASSWRGQGADSAEAFF; CDR3 DNA: TGTGCCAGCAGCTGGAGGGGACAGGGGGCGGACAGTGCTGAAGCTTTCTTT
J gene: TRBJ1-2; V gene: TRBV29-1; clone size: NA; D gene: NA; CDR3 protein: CSVEDPGVSYGYTF; CDR3 DNA: TGCAGCGTTGAAGATCCGGGGGTCTCCTATGGCTACACCTTC
J gene: TRBJ2-7; V gene: TRBV19; clone size: NA; D gene: NA; CDR3 protein: CASSPPRGVYEQYF; CDR3 DNA: TGTGCCAGTAGTCCCCCCAGGGGGGTTTACGAGCAGTACTTC
J gene: TRBJ1-2; V gene: TRBV27; clone size: NA; D gene: TRBD1; CDR3 protein: CASSIGAGGNYGYTF; CDR3 DNA: TGTGCCAGCAGCATCGGGGCAGGGGGGAACTATGGCTACACCTTC
J gene: TRBJ1-5; V gene: TRBV19; clone size: few; D gene: NA; CDR3 protein: CASSIYGQSNQPQHF; CDR3 DNA: TGTGCCAGTAGTATCTATGGACAGAGCAATCAGCCCCAGCATTTT
J gene: TRBJ2-7; V gene: TRBV30; clone size: NA; D gene: TRBD1; CDR3 protein: CAWSPRRDRSYEQYF; CDR3 DNA: TGTGCCTGGAGTCCGCGCCGGGACAGAAGCTACGAGCAGTACTTC
J gene: TRBJ1-2; V gene: TRBV30; clone size: NA; D gene: NA; CDR3 protein: CAWRFAGNHGYTF; CDR3 DNA: TGTGCCTGGAGGTTTGCAGGGAATCATGGCTACACCTTC
J gene: TRBJ2-2; V gene: TRBV10-3; clone size: NA; D gene: NA; CDR3 protein: CAIESDTGELFF; CDR3 DNA: TGTGCCATCGAGAGTGACACCGGGGAGCTGTTTTTT
J gene: TRBJ1-5; V gene: TRBV7-2; clone size: NA; D gene: TRBD1; CDR3 protein: CASSPRGGYNQPQHF; CDR3 DNA: TGTGCCAGCAGCCCAAGAGGGGGCTACAATCAGCCCCAGCATTTT
J gene: TRBJ2-7; V gene: TRBV30; clone size: NA; D gene: TRBD1; CDR3 protein: CAWSVPPGQGLYEQYF; CDR3 DNA: TGTGCCTGGAGTGTACCCCCGGGACAGGGTCTCTACGAGCAGTACTTC
J gene: TRBJ2-7; V gene: TRBV6-1; clone size: NA; D gene: TRBD1; CDR3 protein: CASSHRGPNYEQYF; CDR3 DNA: TGTGCCAGCAGCCACAGGGGACCCAACTACGAGCAGTACTTC
J gene: TRBJ2-7; V gene: TRBV6-1; clone size: NA; D gene: TRBD2; CDR3 protein: CASSVGGGYEQYF; CDR3 DNA: TGTGCCAGCAGTGTCGGGGGGGGCTACGAGCAGTACTTC